The present T cell receptor beta chain was sequenced within a study of beta chain features in type 1 diabetes. General observations from the study: PCR might show a preference for shorter templates, equally across patients and controls. Within each of all four CD4+ subsets, Type 1 diabetes patients had TCRB CDR3s that were moderately but significantly shorter.

The CDR3 consists of 14 residues. In germline, CDR1 is SQVTM, CDR2 ANQGSEA. V lost 6 bases to trimming and J lost 1 base, with 16 bases between them. Reverse transcription of all isolated RNA meant that expressed TCRB transcripts were sequenced. Here immunoSEQ multiplex PCR was the method, and the copy in TCRdb shows in-frame clones only, minus some. The sample carries more than 200,000 clones, 16% recorded once. This clone has more than one count but fewer than ten. Its antigen is as yet unknown. Blood was collected once per donor into heparin, averaging about 0.12 L. The V gene is TRBV29-1, the J gene TRBJ2-7; no firm D call. The sequenced material came from naive CD4+ T cells from blood. The receptor was isolated from a man under 40 with type 1 diabetes. The CDR3 nucleotides are TGCAGCGTCCGGTCCCAGGTCAGTTCCTACGAGCAGTACTTC. Amino acids: CSVRSQVSSYEQYF.